The 31 T cell receptor beta chains given below trace back to one sample, sequenced in a study of T cell changes during pregnancy in multiple sclerosis. Clones were sequenced by immunoSEQ multiplex PCR, and TCRdb holds only the in-frame ones, with some missing. Of approximately 28,000 clones in the sample, roughly 90% were seen once. This sample comprised CD8+ T cells from peripheral blood mononuclear cells, obtained in the second trimester of pregnancy. These receptors were taken from a female donor with multiple sclerosis, enrolled in a pregnancy study.

V and J are TRBV7-9 and TRBJ2-7; D is unresolved. V lost 5 bases and J 1 base, leaving 12 bases between the germline ends. The CDR3 is 14 amino acids. The germline V gene encodes CDR1 SEHNR and CDR2 FQNEAQ (reference sequence). In DNA form, the CDR3 reads TGTGCCAGCAGCCCACTGGGCAATTCCTACGAGCAGTACTTC. It translates to CASSPLGNSYEQYF.

V is TRBV27 and J is TRBJ2-1; 11 bases are a match to TRBD2. The CDR3 has 15 residues. V was clipped by 6 bases and J by 3 bases; unmatched bases: 4. Germline loops: CDR1 MNHEY, CDR2 SMNVEV (reference sequence). The CDR3 sequence: CASSPGTSGYNEQFF. The CDR3 DNA is TGTGCCAGCAGCCCCGGGACTAGCGGCTACAATGAGCAGTTCTTC.

The chain combines TRBV4-2 with TRBJ1-2; D uncertain. Trimming left V 0 bases short and J 0 bases short, with 11 bases between. CDR3 length: 16 residues. CDR1 is LGHNA, CDR2 YNFKEQ, per germline. This CDR3 reads CASSQDLGSANYGYTF. The CDR3 DNA reads TGTGCCAGCAGCCAAGATCTAGGCAGTGCTAACTATGGCTACACCTTC.

V gene TRBV4-2 combines with J gene TRBJ2-7; D possibly corresponds to TRBD2 (6 bases). The germline CDR1 and CDR2 sequences are LGHNA and YNFKEQ. This CDR3 has 14 amino acids. V dropped 4 bases and J dropped 5 bases, with 15 bases sitting between them. The CDR3 DNA reads TGTGCCAGCAGCCGGGACTCCCGCACGAACGAGCAGTACTTC. Protein: CASSRDSRTNEQYF.

This chain connects TRBV7-3 to TRBJ2-1; no clear D gene. The CDR3 is made up of 16 amino acids. Trimming shortened V by 1 base and J by 4 bases, and 14 bases separated the two germline ends. Germline loops: CDR1 SGHTA, CDR2 FQGTGA. This CDR3 is CASSLNPLNSYNEQFF. As DNA, the CDR3 is TGTGCCAGCAGCTTAAATCCACTAAACTCTTACAATGAGCAGTTCTTC. Full variable domain (remainder filled in from reference TRBV7-3 and TRBJ2-1): GAGVSQTPSNKVTEKGKYVELRCDPISGHTALYWYRQSLGQGPEFLIYFQGTGAADDSGLPNDRFFAVRPEGSVSTLKIQRTERGDSAVYLCASSLNPLNSYNEQFFGPGTRLTVL.

The rearrangement joins TRBV25-1 to TRBJ2-7; D not resolved. The V gene's germline CDR1 is MGHDK and CDR2 SYGVNS. V lost 3 bases and J 0 bases, leaving 9 bases between the germline ends. There are 14 residues in the CDR3. The CDR3 here is CASSEWADSYEQYF. The CDR3 region has the DNA TGTGCCAGCAGTGAGTGGGCAGACTCCTACGAGCAGTACTTC.

This clone appeared a few times. The rearrangement uses TRBV29-1 and TRBJ2-7; the match to TRBD1 covers 7 bases. The CDR3 runs to 13 residues. The V gene end was trimmed by 8 bases and the J gene end by 6 bases; junction bases not matched to a gene: 13. Looked up from germline, CDR1 is SQVTM and CDR2 is ANQGSEA. CDR3 protein: CSTTTGNRPEQYF. The CDR3 coding sequence is TGCAGCACAACGACAGGGAACCGACCCGAGCAGTACTTC.

CDR3 in amino acids: CASSQVSGRANFHEQFF. CDR3 bases: TGTGCCAGCAGCCAAGTCAGCGGGAGGGCCAATTTCCATGAGCAGTTCTTC. V usage is TRBV4-2 and J usage is TRBJ2-1, with 10 bases identical to TRBD2. The CDR3 spans 17 residues. V dropped 1 base and J dropped 8; count of bases not matched to a gene: 11. Germline CDR1 LGHNA, CDR2 YNFKEQ.

About this clone itself: With a much larger clone just one base away, this may be a read error. The chain has TRBV27 and TRBJ2-7; 11 bases fit TRBD2. V lost 6 bases to trimming and J lost 2 bases; unmatched junction nucleotides: 3. CDR1 is MNHEY, CDR2 SMNVEV, per germline (reference sequence). The CDR3 contains 14 residues. The CDR3: CASSPGLAAYEQYF. For the CDR3, the DNA is TGTGCCAGCAGCCCGGGACTAGCGGCCTACGAGCAGTACTTC.

V is TRBV6-1 and J is TRBJ1-1, with 7 positions matching TRBD1. Germline trimming cut 2 bases from V and 2 bases from J; bases unmatched to any gene: 5. This CDR3 contains 15 residues. Germline lookup yields CDR1 MNHNS and CDR2 SASEGT. CDR3 region: CASSEPNRGNTEAFF. The CDR3 DNA reads TGTGCCAGCAGTGAACCAAACAGGGGAAACACTGAAGCTTTCTTT.

The CDR3 sequence is CASSANPTGAGELFF. The CDR3 region has the DNA TGTGCCAGCAGCGCCAATCCGACAGGTGCCGGGGAGCTGTTTTTT. The V gene is TRBV9, the J gene TRBJ2-2; tentatively, D is TRBD1 (6 bases). Germline lookup yields CDR1 SGDLS and CDR2 YYNGEE. The CDR3 runs 15 residues. The germline V and J ends were trimmed by 3 bases and 6 bases, with 15 bases remaining between them.

The chain combines TRBV4-3 with TRBJ1-4, with TRBD1 as a possible D gene (5 bases). The CDR3 loop spans 14 amino acids. V was shortened by 0 bases and J by 7 bases, with 9 bases between the two germline ends. The germline V gene has CDR1 LGHNA and CDR2 YSLEER. The CDR3 loop reads CASSQDRGTEKLFF. In DNA, the CDR3 is TGCGCCAGCAGCCAAGATCGGGGGACTGAAAAACTGTTTTTT.

The chain carries TRBV7-2 and TRBJ2-7; 16 nucleotides match TRBD2. J was trimmed by 2 bases and V by 3 bases; bases with no gene match: 7. The CDR3 loop spans 18 amino acids. Germline V gene lookup returns CDR1 SGHTA and CDR2 FQGNSA. CDR3 protein: CASSFSLGTSGRAYEQYF. CDR3 nucleotides: TGTGCCAGCAGCTTCAGCCTTGGGACTAGCGGGAGGGCCTACGAGCAGTACTTC.

This chain uses TRBV15 with TRBJ2-3; D not resolved. Trimming removed 5 bases at V and 1 base at J, with 7 bases between. Germline CDR1 LNHNV, CDR2 YYDKDF (reference sequence). The CDR3 covers 13 residues. Here the CDR3 DNA reads TGTGCCACCAGCCCCCGGGGCACAGATACGCAGTATTTT. Protein: CATSPRGTDTQYF.

This clone was found once. The CDR3 DNA reads TGTGCCAGCAGACGACAGGGGGAAGTCTCCTACAATGAGCAGTTCTTC. Protein product: CASRRQGEVSYNEQFF. The gene calls are TRBV27 and TRBJ2-1; 9 positions match TRBD1. The germline CDR1 and CDR2 sequences are MNHEY and SMNVEV (reference sequence). The CDR3 spans 16 residues. V lost 6 bases, J lost 0 bases, and 6 bases stayed unmatched.

V gene TRBV7-2 combines with J gene TRBJ2-3; 8 positions agree with TRBD2. CDR1 is SGHTA and CDR2 is FQGNSA in the germline V gene. V trimming: 4 bases; J trimming: 6 bases; junction bases outside the gene matches: 9. There are 15 residues in the CDR3. In DNA, the CDR3 is TGTGCCAGCAGCTCCGGACTAGCTAGAGGGGATACGCAGTATTTT. Amino acids: CASSSGLARGDTQYF.

This clone appeared a single time. The chain uses TRBV29-1 and TRBJ2-7; 13 bases map to TRBD2. Germline CDR1 SQVTM, CDR2 ANQGSEA. The J segment lost 2 bases and the V segment lost 7 bases, leaving 5 bases of the junction unmatched. The CDR3 sequence is 14 residues long. This chain's CDR3 is CSAELAGGPYEQYF. CDR3 nucleotide sequence: TGCAGCGCCGAACTAGCGGGAGGGCCCTACGAGCAGTACTTC.

CDR3 in amino acids: CASSQNRFYGYTF. In nucleotides, the CDR3 is TGTGCCAGCAGCCAAAACAGGTTCTATGGCTACACCTTC. The rearrangement joins TRBV4-2 to TRBJ1-2, with a tentative D call TRBD1 (5 bases). The V end was cut by 2 bases, the J end by 4 bases, with 8 bases between. The CDR3 length is 13 residues. Germline-derived CDR1 and CDR2 are LGHNA and YNFKEQ.

The rearrangement uses TRBV11-1 and TRBJ2-3, with 7 positions matching TRBD1. Germline-derived CDR1 and CDR2 are SGHAT and FQDESV (reference sequence). V was pared by 5 bases and J by 3 bases, with 8 bases of the junction left unmatched. The CDR3 has 15 amino acids. This CDR3 reads CASSERQGLTDTQYF. CDR3 nucleotides: TGTGCCAGCAGCGAGAGACAGGGTTTAACAGATACGCAGTATTTT.

The chain uses TRBV5-1 and TRBJ2-7, with D perhaps matching TRBD2 (5 bases). The CDR3 is 14 residues long. With 2 bases removed from V and 5 bases from J, the gap between germline ends came to 14 bases. CDR1 and CDR2 (germline): SGHRS, YFSETQ. CDR3 sequence reads: CASSLEGRPDEQYF. The CDR3 DNA reads as TGCGCCAGCAGCTTAGAGGGTAGGCCCGACGAGCAGTACTTC.

This clone was seen a single time. The chain is built from TRBV18 and TRBJ2-2; no definite D call. V gave up 3 bases and J gave up 0 bases, with 11 bases separating them. Germline CDR1 KGHSH, CDR2 LQKENI. The CDR3 is made up of 16 amino acids. CDR3 nucleotides: TGTGCCAGCTCACCGCCGGTGACAACGAACACCGGGGAGCTGTTTTTT. It specifies CASSPPVTTNTGELFF.

The gene calls are TRBV19 and TRBJ1-2; D not resolved. Trimming removed 5 bases at V and 3 bases at J, with 7 bases between. CDR1 is LNHDA, CDR2 SQIVND, per germline (reference sequence). This CDR3 spans 12 amino acids. The DNA for the CDR3 is TGTGCCAGTAGTCATCGGGACTATGGCTACACCTTC. This gives the protein CASSHRDYGYTF.

The rearrangement links TRBV5-4 to TRBJ2-3; TRBD2 matches at 9 bases. The CDR3 consists of 15 residues. The ends lost 4 bases at V and 2 bases at J; junction bases unmatched: 5. Germline-derived CDR1 and CDR2 are SGHNT and YYREEE (reference sequence). The CDR3 nucleotides read TGTGCCAGCAGCGGGCTAGCGGGACCCACAGATACGCAGTATTTT. This encodes CASSGLAGPTDTQYF. The variable domain in full, completed from reference TRBV5-4 and TRBJ2-3, reads ETGVTQSPTHLIKTRGQQVTLRCSSQSGHNTVSWYQQALGQGPQFIFQYYREEENGRGNFPPRFSGLQFPNYSSELNVNALELDDSALYLCASSGLAGPTDTQYFGPGTRLTVL.

This clone was observed a single time. The chain employs TRBV27 and TRBJ2-7; possibly TRBD2 for D (6 bases). The germline CDR1 and CDR2 sequences are MNHEY and SMNVEV (reference sequence). V was trimmed by 2 bases and J by 4 bases, leaving 12 bases between them. This CDR3 has 14 residues. CDR3 region: CASSLAGPRYEQYF. The CDR3, as DNA: TGTGCCAGCAGTTTAGCGGGACCTCGGTACGAGCAGTACTTC.

This chain connects TRBV7-6 to TRBJ2-2; TRBD1 might be the D (6 bases). The CDR3 sequence is 17 residues long. The ends were cut back, 4 bases at V and 4 bases at J, with 19 bases in the middle. Germline assignment: CDR1 SGHVS and CDR2 FNYEAQ. CDR3 residues: CASSSPDMGAGTGELFF. CDR3 in DNA: TGTGCCAGCAGCTCCCCGGATATGGGGGCAGGCACCGGGGAGCTGTTTTTT.

The chain recombines TRBV4-3 with TRBJ2-1, with D perhaps TRBD2 (6 bases). The CDR3 sequence is 14 residues long. Trimming took off 3 bases at V and 7 bases at J, with 13 bases between the two ends. Germline V gene sequence: CDR1 LGHNA, CDR2 YSLEER. The CDR3 is CASSQGRGRNEQFF. CDR3 coding DNA: TGCGCCAGCAGCCAGGGACGGGGGAGAAATGAGCAGTTCTTC.

The rearrangement joins TRBV28 to TRBJ2-7, with 12 bases fitting TRBD2. Germline CDR1 MDHEN, CDR2 SYDVKM. This CDR3 is 15 amino acids long. With 3 bases clipped from V and 2 bases from J, the junction kept 2 bases outside the gene matches. In nucleotides, the CDR3 is TGTGCCAGCAGTTTGGGACTAGCGGGTACCTACGAGCAGTACTTC. Its translation: CASSLGLAGTYEQYF.

The chain has TRBV9 and TRBJ2-1; 9 bases align to TRBD2. Germline V gives CDR1 SGDLS, CDR2 YYNGEE. The CDR3 contains 15 residues. The J segment lost 12 bases and the V segment lost 10 bases, leaving 20 bases of the junction unmatched. In DNA, the CDR3 is TGTGCCCGGCTTTCGGAGCGGGAGGTGGGGCCAGGGCAGTTCTTC. Translated, it gives CARLSEREVGPGQFF. Combining the CDR3 with reference TRBV9 and TRBJ2-1 gives the whole variable domain DSGVTQTPKHLITATGQRVTLRCSPRSGDLSVYWYQQSLDQGLQFLIQYYNGEERAKGNILERFSAQQFPDLHSELNLSSLELGDSALYFCARLSEREVGPGQFFGPGTRLTVL.

This clone was recorded once. This sequence joins TRBV5-1 and TRBJ1-4, with D possibly matching TRBD1 (5 bases). The V end lost 0 bases, the J end lost 5 bases, and 8 bases lay between the germline ends. CDR1 SGHRS and CDR2 YFSETQ come from the germline V gene. This CDR3 has 14 residues. The chain's CDR3 is CASSLGDRNEKLFF. CDR3 coding DNA: TGCGCCAGCAGCTTGGGAGACAGAAATGAAAAACTGTTTTTT.

This chain connects TRBV6-5 to TRBJ2-3; D gene ambiguous. V lost 2 bases and J lost 6, with 15 bases in between. The CDR3 consists of 15 residues. Germline CDR1 is MNHEY and CDR2 is SVGAGI. The CDR3 coding sequence is TGTGCCAGCAGTTACGGGCCCACGACCGAGGATACGCAGTATTTT. Translation: CASSYGPTTEDTQYF.

The chain employs TRBV6-5 and TRBJ1-1, with 10 bases lining up with TRBD1. V lost 6 bases, J lost 7 bases, and 5 bases stayed unmatched. The germline V gene encodes CDR1 MNHEY and CDR2 SVGAGI. The CDR3 runs 13 residues. The CDR3 reads CASSQGQGIEAFF. The CDR3, as DNA: TGTGCCAGCAGCCAGGGACAGGGGATTGAAGCTTTCTTT.